The 21 T cell receptor beta chains presented below share a single source sample, sequenced in a study of T cell changes during pregnancy in multiple sclerosis. TCRdb's copy holds only in-frame clones and misses some; the assay was immunoSEQ multiplex PCR. Altogether some 140,000 clones are present, around 97% being singletons, with the ten largest covering approximately 0.45%. The specimen comprised peripheral blood, sampled after pregnancy. The receptors were gathered from a female donor with multiple sclerosis, enrolled in a pregnancy study.

The rearrangement uses TRBV7-2 and TRBJ2-1; TRBD2 agrees at 7 bases. The CDR3 sequence is 13 residues long. The germline V gene encodes CDR1 SGHTA and CDR2 FQGNSA. V trimming: 4 bases; J trimming: 5 bases; junction bases outside the gene matches: 2. The CDR3 nucleotides are TGTGCCAGCAGCTATCTAGCGGACAATGAGCAGTTCTTC. Residues: CASSYLADNEQFF.

The chain combines TRBV5-4 with TRBJ2-1; D gene unclear. Germline CDR1 is SGHNT and CDR2 is YYREEE (reference sequence). V lost 0 bases and J 7 bases, leaving 8 bases between the germline ends. CDR3 length equals 13 residues. DNA for the CDR3: TGTGCCAGCAGCTTGGATCCTAGGAATGAGCAGTTCTTC. Translating gives CASSLDPRNEQFF.

The chain employs TRBV4-1 and TRBJ2-1; possibly TRBD2 for D (6 bases). Germline assignment: CDR1 MGHRA and CDR2 YSYEKL. This CDR3 comprises 18 residues. Trimming left V 1 base short and J 1 base short, with 17 bases between. CDR3 sequence: CASSQVMAGFSSYNEQFF. CDR3 bases: TGCGCCAGCAGCCAAGTGATGGCGGGATTTTCGTCCTACAATGAGCAGTTCTTC.

The chain carries TRBV28 and TRBJ1-2; TRBD1 is a possible D gene (6 bases). The CDR3 sequence is 13 residues long. Germline values: CDR1 MDHEN, CDR2 SYDVKM. The V end lost 2 bases, the J end lost 3 bases, and 7 bases lay between the germline ends. CDR3 coding DNA: TGTGCCAGCAGTTTAGCAGGGGACTATGGCTACACCTTC. As protein: CASSLAGDYGYTF.

The chain employs TRBV15 and TRBJ2-2; 8 bases match TRBD2. V trimming: 0 bases; J trimming: 4 bases; junction bases outside the gene matches: 10. This CDR3 contains 18 residues. Germline V gene sequence: CDR1 LNHNV, CDR2 YYDKDF (reference sequence). The CDR3 reads CATSRDIGGGLGTGELFF. CDR3 in DNA: TGTGCCACCAGCAGAGATATTGGCGGGGGGTTAGGCACCGGGGAGCTGTTTTTT.

The rearrangement links TRBV9 to TRBJ2-3; 10 nucleotides agree with TRBD1. With V trimmed by 3 bases and J by 4 bases, 5 bases remained unmatched. Germline V CDR1 and CDR2: SGDLS, YYNGEE. This CDR3 has 15 amino acids. The CDR3 nucleotides are TGTGCCAGCAGCGGATTGGGACAGGGGTCAGATACGCAGTATTTT. It is translated as CASSGLGQGSDTQYF.

This chain links TRBV7-6 with TRBJ2-3; D is perhaps TRBD1 (5 bases). Germline V gives CDR1 SGHVS, CDR2 FNYEAQ. The CDR3 extends over 12 amino acids. Trimming removed 3 bases from V and 5 bases from J, with 6 bases in between. The CDR3 reads CASSFTGDTQYF. The DNA of the CDR3 is TGTGCCAGCAGCTTTACAGGAGATACGCAGTATTTT.

This clone was counted between two and nine times. This rearrangement joins TRBV27 to TRBJ1-1; no reliable D call. Trimming pared 7 bases from V and 0 bases from J, leaving 12 bases between. Germline loops: CDR1 MNHEY, CDR2 SMNVEV (reference sequence). This CDR3 has 14 residues. Here the CDR3 reads CASIGSHLNTEAFF. As DNA, the CDR3 is TGTGCCAGCATCGGGTCCCACCTGAACACTGAAGCTTTCTTT.

The chain joins TRBV5-4 to TRBJ2-1; 13 nucleotides line up with TRBD2. The CDR3 covers 15 residues. CDR1 SGHNT and CDR2 YYREEE come from the germline V gene (reference sequence). Trimming removed 9 bases from V and 7 bases from J; junction bases left unmatched: 10. The CDR3 reads CATKRLAGGKNEQFF. CDR3 DNA sequence: TGTGCCACCAAAAGACTAGCGGGAGGAAAGAATGAGCAGTTCTTC.

This chain joins TRBV28 and TRBJ2-4, with a weak D call TRBD2 (6 bases). From germline, CDR1 is MDHEN and CDR2 SYDVKM. With 5 bases removed from V and 7 bases from J, the gap between germline ends came to 18 bases. The CDR3 totals 15 residues. The CDR3: CASSPDGPSGNIQYF. The CDR3 region has the DNA TGTGCCAGCAGTCCAGATGGGCCAAGCGGGAACATTCAGTACTTC.

The CDR3 DNA is TGTGCCAGTAGTATAGTGGCTAGCGGGCTGTACGCGAACACCGGGGAGCTGTTTTTT. It codes for CASSIVASGLYANTGELFF. The chain recombines TRBV19 with TRBJ2-2, with 8 nucleotides matching TRBD2. This CDR3 has 19 residues. Trimming at V came to 1 base and at J to 0 bases, leaving 10 bases not matched to a gene. CDR1 LNHDA and CDR2 SQIVND come from the germline V gene (reference sequence).

The genes are TRBV23-1 and TRBJ2-1, with 8 bases fitting TRBD2. TRBV23-1 falls under the ORF class, with uncertain function. The V segment lost 5 bases and the J segment 12 bases; nucleotides outside the gene matches: 6. The CDR3 consists of 12 residues. CDR3 in DNA: TGCGCCAGCAGTACCAGCGGGAGTCGGCAGTTCTTC. This encodes CASSTSGSRQFF.

The chain uses TRBV5-1 and TRBJ2-2; a weak D match, TRBD1 (6 bases). Trimming removed 0 bases from V and 4 bases from J, with 13 bases in between. The germline V gene encodes CDR1 SGHRS and CDR2 YFSETQ. This CDR3 is 16 amino acids long. This CDR3 is CASSLVQGTGTGELFF. In DNA, the CDR3 is TGCGCCAGCAGCTTGGTTCAGGGGACGGGCACCGGGGAGCTGTTTTTT.

This chain joins TRBV12-1 and TRBJ2-3; the DNA was not compared with TRBD2, the D call given in the table. TRBV12-1 corresponds to a pseudogene. CDR3 size: 14 residues. DNA for the CDR3: TGTGCCAGCACCTTAGCGGTTAGCACAGATACGCAGTATTTT. Residues: CASTLAVSTDTQYF.

This sequence joins TRBV7-6 and TRBJ2-1; TRBD1 might be the D (6 bases). The CDR3 runs 17 residues. V was pared by 4 bases and J by 0 bases, with 16 bases between. Germline CDR1 and CDR2: SGHVS and FNYEAQ. As DNA, the CDR3 is TGTGCCAGCAGCTCGAGACCTCCAGGGGCCTCCTACAATGAGCAGTTCTTC. Its translation: CASSSRPPGASYNEQFF.

The CDR3, as DNA: TGCGCCAGCAGCTTGGCGGGTAGCGGGAGAGGAGAGACCCAGTACTTC. Translating it yields CASSLAGSGRGETQYF. The chain links TRBV5-1 to TRBJ2-5; 9 positions agree with TRBD2. With 0 bases clipped from V and 4 bases from J, the junction kept 7 bases outside the gene matches. Germline values: CDR1 SGHRS, CDR2 YFSETQ. This CDR3 region has 16 residues.

Concerning this clone: One junction end does not reproduce the germline sequence, and a read error may be involved. The J gene is TRBJ2-1, the V gene TRBV4-2; 14 positions agree with TRBD2. CDR1 and CDR2 from the germline V gene are LGHNA and YNFKEQ. The CDR3 extends over 18 amino acids. CDR3 sequence (DNA): TGTGCCAGCAGCCAAGATCTCGGGACTAGCGGGAGCTACTATGAGCAGTTCTTC. Amino acid sequence: CASSQDLGTSGSYYEQFF.

The rearrangement joins TRBV16 to TRBJ2-1; 8 positions match TRBD1. Losses at the gene ends were 2 bases for V and 5 bases for J; bases not matched to a gene: 2. This CDR3 is 14 amino acids long. Germline CDR1 is KGHSY and CDR2 is FQNENV. This chain's CDR3 is CASSQRTGNNEQFF. DNA for the CDR3: TGTGCCAGCAGCCAAAGGACAGGGAACAATGAGCAGTTCTTC. Supplemented by reference TRBV16 and TRBJ2-1, the full variable domain reads GEEVAQTPKHLVRGEGQKAKLYCAPIKGHSYVFWYQQVLKNEFKFLISFQNENVFDETGMPKERFSAKCLPNSPCSLEIQATKLEDSAVYFCASSQRTGNNEQFFGPGTRLTVL.

A word on this clone: The germline gene is not matched at one end of the junction; a read error may be the cause. The gene calls are TRBV5-1 and TRBJ2-2, with TRBD1 identical over 8 bases. The CDR3 runs 17 residues. The V gene's germline CDR1 is SGHRS and CDR2 YFSETQ. The CDR3 region is CASSLGPRTGNPGELFF. CDR3 sequence (DNA): TGCGCCAGCAGCTTGGGACCCCGGACAGGGAACCCCGGGGAGCTGTTTTTT.

The J gene is TRBJ2-2, the V gene TRBV19; D unclear. V dropped 6 bases and J dropped 4 bases, with 6 bases sitting between them. The CDR3 has 12 amino acids. Germline V lookup: CDR1 LNHDA, CDR2 SQIVND (reference sequence). The CDR3 coding sequence is TGTGCCAGTAGCCGAGTCACCGGGGAGCTGTTTTTT. Its protein is CASSRVTGELFF. Looking up the rest from reference TRBV19 and TRBJ2-2 gives the full variable domain: DGGITQSPKYLFRKEGQNVTLSCEQNLNHDAMYWYRQDPGQGLRLIYYSQIVNDFQKGDIAEGYSVSREKKESFPLTVTSAQKNPTAFYLCASSRVTGELFFGEGSRLTVL.

The chain couples TRBV27 to TRBJ1-1; D is ambiguous. The CDR3 has 10 amino acids. The germline gives CDR1 MNHEY, CDR2 SMNVEV (reference sequence). Between the trimmed V and J ends, which lost 7 bases and 6 bases, there was a span of 6 bases. The chain's CDR3 is CASIISEAFF. CDR3 bases: TGTGCCAGCATTATTTCTGAAGCTTTCTTT.